What follows is one T cell receptor beta chain and its context. The data were taken from a study of blood T cell repertoires in COVID-19. V lost 5 bases, J lost 3 bases, and 14 bases lay in between. CDR3 length equals 14 residues. Germline assignment: CDR1 SGHAT and CDR2 FQNNGV. TCRdb's table, derived via immunoSEQ multiplex PCR, lists solely in-frame clones and lacks some. The sample holds 250,000 to 300,000 clones, around 90% seen once. The rearrangement links TRBV11-2 to TRBJ2-7; D perhaps matches TRBD2 (5 bases). Sequencing was performed on PBMCs or T cells enriched from blood (not recorded which). The receptor was derived from a middle-aged woman who had recovered from COVID-19. Here the CDR3 DNA reads TGTGCCAGCAGCCGAGGCGCGGAGGACTACGAGCAGTACTTC. The encoded protein is CASSRGAEDYEQYF.